Given below is one T cell receptor beta chain in context. Its antigen is undetermined. CDR1 SNHLY and CDR2 FYNNEI come from the germline V gene. The CDR3 loop spans 16 amino acids. V was pared by 5 bases and J by 1 base, with 7 bases of the junction left unmatched. These data are taken from a study of T cell repertoires in aging, cancer and after chemotherapy. Study results and limitations: These repertoire data do not allow conclusions about immunological memory after chemotherapy. Healthy donors lost TCR diversity with age mainly through richness, cancer patients through richness and evenness.

TRB rearrangements spanning V, D and J were amplified using mixed TRB-A/B primers. MiXCR, run by TCRdb on the multiplex PCR reads, gives a single entry per CDR3 protein. The sample shows around 10,000 distinct CDR3 sequences, around 22% of them seen only once. TCR beta rearrangements were amplified from peripheral blood genomic DNA. V usage is TRBV2 and J usage is TRBJ2-3; 9 bases map to TRBD1. This sequence originates from a human donor in good health. The sequencing input was blood. For the CDR3, the DNA is TGTGCCAGCAGTAAGACAGGGGGTTTGCGCACAGATACGCAGTATTTT. This encodes CASSKTGGLRTDTQYF.